This T cell receptor (beta chain) was sequenced in a study of blood T cell repertoires in COVID-19. Method: immunoSEQ multiplex PCR; TCRdb's copy keeps in-frame clones and lacks some. This table has 250,000 or so clones, about 80% appearing once. The receptor was derived from a woman aged 80 or over with acute or convalescent COVID-19. The source material was peripheral blood.

CDR3 DNA sequence: TGTGCCAGCAGCTCGGGACTAGCAACAGATACGCAGTATTTT. Translating it yields CASSSGLATDTQYF. The chain is built from TRBV7-2 and TRBJ2-3; 9 bases are a match to TRBD2. The V gene end was trimmed by 4 bases and the J gene end by 3 bases; junction bases not matched to a gene: 2. Germline V gene data show CDR1 as SGHTA and CDR2 as FQGNSA. This CDR3 is 14 amino acids long.